This T cell receptor beta chain was recovered during a study of beta chain features in type 1 diabetes. Expressed TCRB transcripts got sequenced, as all isolated RNA was reverse transcribed. The data were produced by immunoSEQ multiplex PCR, yet TCRdb's version contains in-frame clones alone and is incomplete. The profile covers about 260,000 clones, with under 70% appearing a single time and 0.053% taken by the ten largest. Once sorted, every population was more than 95% pure. The sample comprised naive CD4+ T cells from blood. This TCR derives from a man in his thirties or forties in good health.

DNA of the CDR3: TGTGCCTGGACCGCTGGCTCCCCTAACTATGGCTACACCTTC. Translating gives CAWTAGSPNYGYTF. The V gene is TRBV30, the J gene TRBJ1-2; D is unresolved. Germline V gives CDR1 GTSNPN, CDR2 SVGIG (reference sequence). Trimming took 4 bases from V and 0 from J, leaving 12 bases between them. The CDR3 extends over 14 amino acids. The whole variable domain, remainder taken from reference TRBV30 and TRBJ1-2, is SQTIHQWPATLVQPVGSPLSLECTVEGTSNPNLYWYRQAAGRGLQLLFYSVGIGQISSEVPQNLSASRPQDRQFILSSKKLLLSDSGFYLCAWTAGSPNYGYTFGSGTRLTVV.